This T cell receptor beta chain originates from a study of spatial heterogeneity in lung cancer. Study information: More beta-chain than alpha-chain sequences were consistently detected. A module score for T cells, taken from matched bulk RNA-seq, correlated strongly with TCR transcript counts in tumor regions. Whole-study findings and limits: Counts of expanded intratumoral alpha and beta TCRs tracked tumor mutation counts.

Indicated time point: sample taken at primary tumor resection. Single TCR cDNA molecules each had their own unique molecular identifier. A single record per CDR3 protein comes from TCRdb applying MiXCR to the 5' RACE reads. This table has approximately 10,000 distinct CDR3 sequences, 4.5% to 5.5% appearing once. In this sample, this clonotype turned up many times. Its target is unknown. The specimen was lung tumor tissue, collected at surgery. The sequence came from a male donor with early-stage non-small cell lung cancer.

In DNA form, the CDR3 reads TGTGCCAGCTCACCTCTGGGCCCAGATACGCAGTATTTT. It is translated as CASSPLGPDTQYF. The gene calls are TRBV18 and TRBJ2-3; D not certain. CDR3 length equals 13 residues. CDR1 KGHSH and CDR2 LQKENI come from the germline V gene. V was clipped by 3 bases and J by 4 bases, with 8 bases between them.